This TCR beta chain originates from a study of tumor-infiltrating lymphocytes in oesophageal squamous cell carcinoma. This clonotype is termed medium-sized. Each CDR3 protein is one row after TCRdb ran MiXCR on the PCR reads. The sample contains just over 8,500 distinct CDR3 sequences, roughly 70% of which appear only once. The clonotype originates from a female donor with esophageal squamous cell carcinoma. The specimen sequenced was esophageal tumor tissue.

In DNA, the CDR3 is TGTGCCAGCAGTTCTTTAAGCTGGAACACTGAAGCTTTCTTT. This gives the protein CASSSLSWNTEAFF. The rearrangement joins TRBV6-1 to TRBJ1-1; no firm D call. This CDR3 has 14 amino acids. Germline V gives CDR1 MNHNS, CDR2 SASEGT. Trimming took off 5 bases at V and 1 base at J, with 11 bases between the two ends.